This T cell receptor beta chain was retrieved from a study of graft-versus-host responses after intestinal transplantation. Study in general: Among the recipients, transplants were multivisceral, liver-intestinal, or isolated intestinal. Every transplant recipient was induced with anti-thymocyte globulin, then maintained on tacrolimus and steroids for about 3 years.

With V trimmed by 5 bases and J by 5 bases, 7 bases remained unmatched. The germline V gene has CDR1 LNHDA and CDR2 SQIVND (reference sequence). This CDR3 comprises 14 residues. Points from the study as a whole: Declining HvG levels early post-transplant were linked to peak circulating GvH clone levels. Recipient marrow held GvH clones, some first seen in ileum or blood.

This table comes from immunoSEQ multiplex PCR, and its TCRdb copy is limited to in-frame clones, with some not included. The table has fewer than 150,000 clones, 90% to 95% seen once. As for this clone: What it binds is unknown.

V is TRBV19 and J is TRBJ1-2; 8 bases agree with TRBD1. The TCR comes from a human donor who received an intestinal transplant. Here the sequenced sample was unstimulated CD4+ T cells sorted from spleen or lymph node cells, taken before intestinal transplant. CDR3 bases: TGTGCCAGTAGTCCCAGGGGGCGCGAGTATGGCTACACCTTC. It yields the protein CASSPRGREYGYTF.